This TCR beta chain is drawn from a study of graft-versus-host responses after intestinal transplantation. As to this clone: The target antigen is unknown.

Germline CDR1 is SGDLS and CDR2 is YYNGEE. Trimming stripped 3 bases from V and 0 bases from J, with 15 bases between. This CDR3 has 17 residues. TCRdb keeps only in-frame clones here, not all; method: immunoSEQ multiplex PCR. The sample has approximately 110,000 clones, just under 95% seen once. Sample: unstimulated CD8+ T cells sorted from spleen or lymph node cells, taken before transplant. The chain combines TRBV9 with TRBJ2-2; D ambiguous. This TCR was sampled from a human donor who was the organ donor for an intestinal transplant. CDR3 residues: CASSDRTVYPNTGELFF. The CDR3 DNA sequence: TGTGCCAGCAGCGACCGTACAGTCTACCCGAACACCGGGGAGCTGTTTTTT.